The entry below describes one TCR beta chain. What it binds is not known. Each donor was nominally healthy when sampled (though unrecorded immune exposures were likely). V lost 2 bases and J lost 7, with 15 bases in between. The CDR3 loop spans 14 amino acids. These data come from a study of cytomegalovirus exposure and HLA in healthy donors. Whole-study results and caveats: Exclusion as indistinguishable affected some V segments, including TRBV6-2 and TRBV6-3.

Amplification used 60 Vbeta primers and 13 Jbeta primers. Assay used: immunoSEQ multiplex PCR; TCRdb lists only in-frame clones, some missing. The sample lists about 190,000 clones, under 80% occurring once. Sequenced sample: PBMCs. This clonotype was sampled from a man aged 25 to 40 in good health and CMV-seropositive. The rearrangement links TRBV5-3 to TRBJ1-2, with D perhaps matching TRBD1 (5 bases). TRBV5-3 is designated an ORF whose function remains uncertain. CDR3 sequence reads: CARSFLTVVSGYTF. Written as DNA, the CDR3 is TGTGCCAGAAGCTTTTTGACAGTAGTCAGTGGCTACACCTTC.